Listed here are 28 T cell receptor beta chains from one sample, sequenced in a study of blood T cells in healthy people across ages. Alongside a J-beta primer mix, a sample-barcoded 5' primer served in a second PCR lasting roughly 6 to 12 cycles. TCRdb used MiXCR to reprocess the 5' RACE reads, holding one entry per CDR3 protein. The repertoire consists of some 1.6 million distinct CDR3 sequences, with around 36% occurring once and the leading ten covering around 11%. Sequenced sample: blood. The receptor set was obtained from a woman aged 25-40 years in good health.

A few counts support this clonotype. The CDR3 region has the DNA TGTGCCAGCAGTGGTGACAACTTAGTCCACGAGCAGTACTTC. Its translation is CASSGDNLVHEQYF. The chain joins TRBV12-3 or TRBV12-4 to TRBJ2-7, with D unresolved. V was cut by 5 bases and J by 5 bases, with 16 bases left in between. This CDR3 comprises 14 residues.

For this clonotype: This may stem from a read error, because a much larger clone lies one nucleotide away. The chain links TRBV28 to TRBJ2-1; D ambiguous. The CDR3 length is 11 residues. CDR1 and CDR2 from the germline V gene are MDHEN and SYDVKM. Trimming left V 11 bases short and J 6 bases short, with 11 bases between. CDR3 sequence (DNA): TGTGCCGGCACCCCGGGCAATGAGCAGTTCTTC. Amino acids: CAGTPGNEQFF.

The chain uses TRBV6-5 and TRBJ1-6; maybe TRBD1 (6 bases). The CDR3 loop spans 15 amino acids. Germline V gene sequence: CDR1 MNHEY, CDR2 SVGAGI. V lost 4 bases to trimming and J lost 6 bases, with 13 bases between them. The CDR3 loop reads CASSSSDSGNSPLHF. Here the CDR3 DNA reads TGTGCCAGCAGTTCCTCGGACAGCGGTAATTCACCCCTCCACTTT.

The CDR3 nucleotides read TGTGCCAGCTCACCCGTATACAGGGAGGGGACTGAAGCTTTCTTT. This encodes CASSPVYREGTEAFF. The rearrangement uses TRBV18 and TRBJ1-1; a possible D gene is TRBD1 (6 bases). With 3 bases removed from V and 5 bases from J, the gap between germline ends came to 16 bases. Germline loops: CDR1 KGHSH, CDR2 LQKENI. The CDR3 runs 15 residues.

This clonotype came up a few times. The chain couples TRBV3-1 to TRBJ2-7; D is unclear. The V gene's germline CDR1 is LGHDT and CDR2 YNNKEL (reference sequence). The CDR3 consists of 13 residues. The ends were cut back, 0 bases at V and 6 bases at J, with 9 bases in the middle. The CDR3 DNA is TGTGCCAGCAGCCAAGAGGTTGCTTCCGAGCAGTACTTC. Its translation: CASSQEVASEQYF.

For this clonotype: A junction end diverges from the germline sequence, so it may reflect a read error. The J gene is TRBJ2-5, the V gene TRBV29-1; 7 bases are shared with TRBD2. Germline loops: CDR1 SQVTM, CDR2 ANQGSEA. The CDR3 has 11 amino acids. The CDR3 sequence: CGVAGVETQYF. For the CDR3, the DNA is TGCGGCGTTGCGGGGGTGGAGACCCAGTACTTC.

The rearrangement links TRBV4-2 to TRBJ2-3; TRBD1 or TRBD2 may be the D gene (6 bases each). The germline V and J ends were trimmed by 1 base and 4 bases, with 12 bases remaining between them. CDR1 is LGHNA and CDR2 is YNFKEQ in the germline V gene. This CDR3 contains 15 residues. The CDR3: CASSQGGARSDTQYF. DNA of the CDR3: TGTGCCAGCAGCCAAGGGGGGGCGCGGTCAGATACGCAGTATTTT.

The rearrangement links TRBV6-5 to TRBJ2-5; TRBD1 agrees at 7 bases. This CDR3 is built from 14 residues. Losses at the gene ends were 5 bases for V and 5 bases for J; bases not matched to a gene: 8. Germline CDR1 and CDR2: MNHEY and SVGAGI. For the CDR3, the DNA is TGTGCCAGCAGTCTACAGGGGAACGGGGAGACCCAGTACTTC. Translation: CASSLQGNGETQYF.

This clonotype appeared a single time. V and J are TRBV19 and TRBJ2-7; 8 bases are shared with TRBD2. The CDR3 runs to 16 residues. J lost 2 bases, V lost 6 bases, and 12 bases had no gene match. Germline V gene lookup returns CDR1 LNHDA and CDR2 SQIVND (reference sequence). The CDR3 region is CASSDRTSKITYEQYF. The CDR3 DNA reads TGTGCCAGTAGCGATCGGACTAGCAAAATCACCTACGAGCAGTACTTC.

This sequence joins TRBV28 and TRBJ2-7; 12 bases align to TRBD2. CDR3 length equals 18 residues. V shed 5 bases and J 4 bases; nucleotides not matched to a gene: 15. From germline, CDR1 is MDHEN and CDR2 SYDVKM. CDR3 sequence (DNA): TGTGCCAGCAGTCGACCCCCGACTAGCGGGAGTAAGGCGTACGAGCAGTACTTC. Encoded protein: CASSRPPTSGSKAYEQYF.

This clonotype showed up just once. This chain uses TRBV20-1 with TRBJ2-5; D possibly uses TRBD1 or TRBD2 (5 bases each). Near its end, the DNA agrees better with TRBJ2-7, so the J call may be wrong. This CDR3 region has 14 residues. Germline CDR1 reads DFQATT; CDR2 reads SNEGSKA (reference sequence). DNA for the CDR3: TGCAGTGCTAGAGACCGGGACGACCTCTACGAGCAGTACTTC. Translation gives CSARDRDDLYEQYF.

This clonotype was detected only a few times. CDR3 nucleotide sequence: TGTGCCAGCAGCTTACGGCCTAGCGGGAGTATCGATGAGCAGTTCTTC. Translating it yields CASSLRPSGSIDEQFF. The rearrangement links TRBV7-2 to TRBJ2-1, with 10 bases lining up with TRBD2. This CDR3 contains 16 residues. In germline, CDR1 is SGHTA, CDR2 FQGNSA. Germline trimming cut 2 bases from V and 8 bases from J; bases unmatched to any gene: 9.

This clonotype was counted many times. CDR3 protein: CASSLTRHNEQFF. The CDR3 coding sequence is TGTGCCAGCAGTTTAACTAGACACAATGAGCAGTTCTTC. The chain is built from TRBV12-3 or TRBV12-4 and TRBJ2-1; TRBD2 might be the D (5 bases). With 2 bases removed from V and 5 bases from J, the gap between germline ends came to 7 bases. The CDR3 contains 13 residues.

This clonotype came up a few times. The chain uses TRBV3-1 and TRBJ2-5; D is unclear. V shed 5 bases and J shed 2 bases, with 12 bases lying between them. CDR3 length equals 14 residues. Germline V gene lookup returns CDR1 LGHDT and CDR2 YNNKEL (reference sequence). CDR3 nucleotides: TGTGCCAGCAGCTCCTTAGGCCTGCAAGAGACCCAGTACTTC. Its protein product is CASSSLGLQETQYF.

This clonotype was recorded a few times. The V gene is TRBV20-1, the J gene TRBJ1-2; D remains unclear. The germline V gene encodes CDR1 DFQATT and CDR2 SNEGSKA (reference sequence). CDR3 size: 13 residues. V was pared by 6 bases and J by 5 bases, with 16 bases between. CDR3 residues: CSAPPDWEYGYTF. The CDR3 DNA follows: TGCAGTGCCCCACCCGACTGGGAGTATGGCTACACCTTC.

CDR3 in amino acids: CASSHGTGGYGYTF. CDR3 DNA sequence: TGCGCCAGCAGCCATGGGACAGGGGGCTATGGCTACACCTTC. The chain is built from TRBV4-1 and TRBJ1-2, with 11 nucleotides matching TRBD1. The length of the CDR3 is 14 residues. The trim removed 3 bases at V and 4 bases at J, leaving 1 base unmatched. Germline CDR1 MGHRA, CDR2 YSYEKL.

The chain carries TRBV6-6 and TRBJ2-7; a weak D match, TRBD1 (5 bases). This CDR3 is 16 amino acids long. The germline V gene encodes CDR1 MNHNY and CDR2 SVGAGI (reference sequence). V shed 1 base and J shed 2 bases, with 15 bases lying between them. The CDR3 DNA reads TGTGCCAGCAGTTACTATTCCAGGGCGCCCGCCTACGAGCAGTACTTC. It codes for CASSYYSRAPAYEQYF.

This clonotype was counted many times. The chain carries TRBV5-5 and TRBJ2-1; 7 bases align to TRBD2. Germline CDR1 and CDR2: SGHKS and YYEKEE (reference sequence). With V trimmed by 2 bases and J by 3 bases, 5 bases remained unmatched. The CDR3 extends over 15 amino acids. CDR3 sequence: CASSLGGGNYNEQFF. In nucleotides, the CDR3 is TGTGCCAGCAGCTTAGGCGGGGGAAACTACAATGAGCAGTTCTTC. The whole variable domain, remainder taken from reference TRBV5-5 and TRBJ2-1, is DAGVTQSPTHLIKTRGQQVTLRCSPISGHKSVSWYQQVLGQGPQFIFQYYEKEERGRGNFPDRFSARQFPNYSSELNVNALLLGDSALYLCASSLGGGNYNEQFFGPGTRLTVL.

The V call is TRBV12-3 or TRBV12-4, the J call TRBJ2-3, with 9 bases that match TRBD2. This CDR3 is built from 15 residues. With 11 bases clipped from V and 0 bases from J, the junction kept 9 bases outside the gene matches. The CDR3 region has the DNA TGTGCCGGTATGAGCGGGGGGCCTAGCACAGATACGCAGTATTTT. It specifies CAGMSGGPSTDTQYF.

This clonotype turned up a few times. The chain uses TRBV19 and TRBJ2-5; 8 bases agree with TRBD1. J lost 5 bases, V lost 3 bases, and 5 bases had no gene match. The germline gives CDR1 LNHDA, CDR2 SQIVND (reference sequence). The CDR3 extends over 14 amino acids. CDR3: CASSMGDRTETQYF. CDR3 DNA: TGTGCCAGTAGTATGGGGGACAGGACGGAGACCCAGTACTTC.

This clonotype was detected many times. V gene TRBV27 combines with J gene TRBJ2-6; no firm D call. V shed 8 bases and J shed 0 bases, with 5 bases lying between them. CDR1 and CDR2 from the germline V gene are MNHEY and SMNVEV (reference sequence). This CDR3 has 13 amino acids. CDR3 nucleotide sequence: TGTGCCAGCGGGATCTCTGGGGCCAACGTCCTGACTTTC. Protein: CASGISGANVLTF.

This clonotype was seen more than once but under ten times. The chain uses TRBV24-1 and TRBJ2-3; no reliable D call. CDR1 is KGHDR and CDR2 is SFDVKD in the germline V gene. V lost 0 bases and J 4 bases, leaving 4 bases between the germline ends. The CDR3 runs 13 residues. The CDR3 coding sequence is TGTGCCACCAGTGATTTGGCAGCAGATACGCAGTATTTT. Its protein product is CATSDLAADTQYF.

CDR3 sequence (DNA): TGTGCCACTGGACGGGAGGTGTCTAATCAGCCCCAGCATTTT. Amino acids: CATGREVSNQPQHF. This chain connects TRBV10-3 to TRBJ1-5; D is undetermined. Germline V CDR1 and CDR2: ENHRY, SYGVKD. The CDR3 totals 14 residues. V gave up 10 bases and J gave up 4 bases, with 17 bases separating them.

The chain links TRBV6-5 to TRBJ1-1; the D gene is possibly TRBD1 (6 bases). The germline V gene has CDR1 MNHEY and CDR2 SVGAGI. This CDR3 has 14 residues. The V end was cut by 0 bases, the J end by 9 bases, with 14 bases between. The DNA for the CDR3 is TGTGCCAGCAGTTACTCGCATGCAGGGGAAAAAGCTTTCTTT. It encodes CASSYSHAGEKAFF.

This clonotype was seen ten or more times. The CDR3 loop is CSVEATRARLGEQFF. The CDR3 nucleotides read TGCAGCGTTGAAGCGACGAGAGCTAGGTTAGGTGAGCAGTTCTTC. The V gene is TRBV29-1, the J gene TRBJ2-1; no reliable D call. The CDR3 is 15 amino acids. Germline V CDR1 and CDR2: SQVTM, ANQGSEA. V gave up 1 base and J gave up 9 bases, with 19 bases separating them.

The V call is TRBV20-1, the J call TRBJ2-7, with D tentatively TRBD1 (5 bases). V dropped 2 bases and J dropped 0 bases, with 11 bases sitting between them. The CDR3 is made up of 14 amino acids. Germline values: CDR1 DFQATT, CDR2 SNEGSKA (reference sequence). DNA for the CDR3: TGCAGTGCTAGAAAAGAACAGGTCTCCTACGAGCAGTACTTC. It translates to CSARKEQVSYEQYF.

The CDR3 nucleotides are TGTGCCAGCAGCCAAGAGGTCGGGAAGGATGCGCAGTATTTT. The encoded protein is CASSQEVGKDAQYF. The genes are TRBV3-1 and TRBJ2-3, with D possibly matching TRBD2 (5 bases). Trimming left V 0 bases short and J 10 bases short, with 14 bases between. This CDR3 spans 14 amino acids. CDR1 and CDR2 from the germline V gene are LGHDT and YNNKEL (reference sequence).

This CDR3 is CSARGKSVNQPQHF. The CDR3 nucleotides read TGCAGTGCTAGAGGGAAGTCCGTCAATCAGCCCCAGCATTTT. This chain uses TRBV20-1 with TRBJ1-5; D gene uncertain. The germline gives CDR1 DFQATT, CDR2 SNEGSKA (reference sequence). This CDR3 region has 14 residues. V was shortened by 1 base and J by 3 bases, with 10 bases between the two germline ends.